This T cell receptor (beta chain) was recorded in a study of cytomegalovirus exposure and HLA in healthy donors. The study's findings and limits: A few CMV-associated chains were confirmed in vitro to be specific for CMV antigens. When the data were analyzed later, several of the most significant clusters appeared to be linked to common viral pathogens.

V shed 9 bases and J 3 bases; nucleotides not matched to a gene: 16. The CDR3 consists of 16 residues. Comment on this clone: Its antigen is not identified.

PCR involved 60 Vbeta and 13 Jbeta primers. The assay was immunoSEQ multiplex PCR, and TCRdb's table has in-frame clones only and misses some. Of under 200,000 clones listed, 68% are singletons. The sequence came from a woman aged 40-49 years in good health and CMV-seropositive. This rearrangement joins TRBV6-7 to TRBJ1-1, with 7 bases aligning to TRBD1. TRBV6-7 is sorted into the ORF group, with uncertain function. Sequencing was carried out using PBMCs. Here the CDR3 DNA reads TGTGCCAGTACCCGGGAGAGGGGGCGTATGGACACTGAAGCTTTCTTT. This encodes CASTRERGRMDTEAFF.